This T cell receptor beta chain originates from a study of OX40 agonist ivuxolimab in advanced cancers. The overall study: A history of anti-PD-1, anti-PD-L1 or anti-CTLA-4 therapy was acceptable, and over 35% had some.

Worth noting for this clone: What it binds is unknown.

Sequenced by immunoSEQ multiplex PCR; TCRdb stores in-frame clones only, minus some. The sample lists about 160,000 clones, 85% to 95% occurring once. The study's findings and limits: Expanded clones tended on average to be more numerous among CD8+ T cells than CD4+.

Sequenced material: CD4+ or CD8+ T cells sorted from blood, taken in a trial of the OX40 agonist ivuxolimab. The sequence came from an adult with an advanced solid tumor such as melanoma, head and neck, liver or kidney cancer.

The CDR3 DNA reads TGTGCCAGCAGGGGGCCGGCAGGGTCCACGGGCACTGAAGCTTTCTTT. Encoded protein: CASRGPAGSTGTEAFF. The chain recombines TRBV27 with TRBJ1-1; D possibly corresponds to TRBD1 (5 bases). Germline CDR1 is MNHEY and CDR2 is SMNVEV (reference sequence). V was clipped by 6 bases and J by 4 bases, with 21 bases between them. The CDR3 spans 16 residues.